The sample holds one count of the clone carrying this TCR beta chain. This specimen comes from a study of OX40 agonist ivuxolimab in advanced cancers. Study as a whole: The dose-escalation group included hepatocellular carcinoma, melanoma, renal cell carcinoma and head and neck cancer.

Generated by immunoSEQ multiplex PCR, the TCRdb table keeps only in-frame clones and is missing some. The sample holds 40,000 to 55,000 clones; 85% to 90% are singletons and the top ten take approximately 6.8%. Per germline, CDR1 SNHLY and CDR2 FYNNEI. This CDR3 has 14 residues. V gave up 5 bases and J gave up 3 bases, with 11 bases separating them. The TCR was taken from an adult with an advanced solid tumor such as melanoma, head and neck, liver or kidney cancer. Sequenced material: CD4+ or CD8+ T cells sorted from blood, taken in a trial of the OX40 agonist ivuxolimab. The rearrangement links TRBV2 to TRBJ1-5; TRBD1 might be the D (5 bases). CDR3 DNA: TGTGCCAGCAGTAGAGGGGCCCTCAATCAGCCCCAGCATTTT. Its translation: CASSRGALNQPQHF. The complete variable domain, with remaining parts taken from reference TRBV2 and TRBJ1-5, reads EPEVTQTPSHQVTQMGQEVILRCVPISNHLYFYWYRQILGQKVEFLVSFYNNEISEKSEIFDDQFSVERPDGSNFTLKIRSTKLEDSAMYFCASSRGALNQPQHFGDGTRLSIL.